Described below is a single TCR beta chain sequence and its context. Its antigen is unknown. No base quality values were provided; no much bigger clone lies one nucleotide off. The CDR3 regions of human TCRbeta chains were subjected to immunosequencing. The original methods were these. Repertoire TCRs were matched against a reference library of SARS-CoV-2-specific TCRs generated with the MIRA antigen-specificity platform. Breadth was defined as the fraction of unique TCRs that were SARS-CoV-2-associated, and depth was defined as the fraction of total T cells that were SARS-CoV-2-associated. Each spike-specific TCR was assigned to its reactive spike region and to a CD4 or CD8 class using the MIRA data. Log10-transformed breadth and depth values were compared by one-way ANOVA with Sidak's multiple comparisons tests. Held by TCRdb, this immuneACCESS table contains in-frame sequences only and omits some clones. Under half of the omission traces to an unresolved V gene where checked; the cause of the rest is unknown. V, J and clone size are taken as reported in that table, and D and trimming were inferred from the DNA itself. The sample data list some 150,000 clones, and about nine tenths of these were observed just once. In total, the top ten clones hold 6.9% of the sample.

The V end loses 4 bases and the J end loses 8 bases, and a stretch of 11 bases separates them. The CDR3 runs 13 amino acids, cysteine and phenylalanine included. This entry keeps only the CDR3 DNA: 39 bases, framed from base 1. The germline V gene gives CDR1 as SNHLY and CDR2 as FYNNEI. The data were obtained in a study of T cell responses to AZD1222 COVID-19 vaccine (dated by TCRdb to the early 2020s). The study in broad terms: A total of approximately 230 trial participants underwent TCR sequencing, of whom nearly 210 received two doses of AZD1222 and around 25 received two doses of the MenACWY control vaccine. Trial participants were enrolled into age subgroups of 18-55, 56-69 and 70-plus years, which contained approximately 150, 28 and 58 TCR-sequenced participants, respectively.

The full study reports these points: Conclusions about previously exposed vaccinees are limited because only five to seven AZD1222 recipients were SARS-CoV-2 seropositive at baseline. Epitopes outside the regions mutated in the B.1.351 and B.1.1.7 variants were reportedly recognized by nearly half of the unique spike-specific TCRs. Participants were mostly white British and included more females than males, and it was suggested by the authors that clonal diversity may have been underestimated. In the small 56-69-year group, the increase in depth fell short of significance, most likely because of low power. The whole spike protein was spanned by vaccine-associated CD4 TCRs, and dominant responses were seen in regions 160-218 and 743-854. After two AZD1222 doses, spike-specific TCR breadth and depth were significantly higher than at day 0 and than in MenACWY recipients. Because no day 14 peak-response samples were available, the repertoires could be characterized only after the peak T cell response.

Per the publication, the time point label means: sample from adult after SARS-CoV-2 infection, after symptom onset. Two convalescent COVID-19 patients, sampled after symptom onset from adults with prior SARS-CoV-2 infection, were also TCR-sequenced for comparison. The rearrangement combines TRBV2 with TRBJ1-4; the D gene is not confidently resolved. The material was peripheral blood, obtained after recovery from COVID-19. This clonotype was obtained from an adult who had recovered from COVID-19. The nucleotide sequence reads TGTGCCAGCAGTGCGAGCCAGCGGGAAAAACTGTTTTTT. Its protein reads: CASSASQREKLFF. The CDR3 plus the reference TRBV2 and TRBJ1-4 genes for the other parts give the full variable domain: EPEVTQTPSHQVTQMGQEVILRCVPISNHLYFYWYRQILGQKVEFLVSFYNNEISEKSEIFDDQFSVERPDGSNFTLKIRSTKLEDSAMYFCASSASQREKLFFGSGTQLSVL.